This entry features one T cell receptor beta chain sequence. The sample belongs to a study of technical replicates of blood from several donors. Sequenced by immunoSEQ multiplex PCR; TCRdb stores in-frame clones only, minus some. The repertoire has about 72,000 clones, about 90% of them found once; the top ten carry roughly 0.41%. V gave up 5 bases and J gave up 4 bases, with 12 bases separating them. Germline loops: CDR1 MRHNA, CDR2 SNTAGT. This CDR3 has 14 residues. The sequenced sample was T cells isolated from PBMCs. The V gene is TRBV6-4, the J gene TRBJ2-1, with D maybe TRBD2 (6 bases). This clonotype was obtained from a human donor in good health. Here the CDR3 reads CASSLVAGYNEQFF. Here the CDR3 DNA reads TGTGCCAGCAGTCTCGTGGCGGGGTACAATGAGCAGTTCTTC.